This T cell receptor beta chain came from a study of blood T cells in healthy people across ages. The study's findings and limits: Significant beta diversity loss was already apparent by age about 39, declining roughly linearly.

Peripheral blood, about 9.8 milliliters per donor, was collected. In its sample, this clonotype was seen many times. Its matching antigen is unknown. The use of a sample-barcoded 5' primer and a J-beta primer mix characterized a second PCR of roughly 6 to 12 cycles. A template-switch adaptor containing 12 random nucleotides labeled each cDNA molecule. TCRdb fed the 5' RACE reads into MiXCR, producing one record per CDR3 protein. The sample lists 850,000 to 950,000 distinct CDR3 sequences; roughly 26% were seen once. V gave up 4 bases and J gave up 7 bases, with 7 bases separating them. The CDR3 loop spans 11 amino acids. Per germline, CDR1 SEHNR and CDR2 FQNEAQ (reference sequence).

Source material: blood. The receptor comes from a woman older than 75 in good health. V and J are TRBV7-9 and TRBJ2-5; D is undetermined. The CDR3 spells CASSSVATQYF. The CDR3 region has the DNA TGTGCCAGCAGCTCCGTAGCGACCCAGTACTTC.